Sequencing of this T cell receptor (beta chain) was carried out in a study of human T cells and chemical hapten exposure. Study conclusions and caveats: PT1 expanded TCR numbers tracked positively with patch test score. TCRs exceeding a frequency of 1 in 1000 stayed unchanged under DPC sensitization. Significantly more large CDR3 similarity clusters were formed by expanded TCRs than by controls.

Details on this clonotype: The antigen is unknown.

Specified time point: pre-sensitization, week 0. The treatment denotes: therapeutic diphenylcyclopropenone sensitization with weekly scalp DPC. Per the germline V gene, CDR1 is SGHVS and CDR2 is FQNEAQ. The CDR3 has 17 amino acids. Trimming left V 5 bases short and J 0 bases short, with 18 bases between. For the library, individual cDNA molecules each received unique molecular identifiers. MiXCR, applied by TCRdb to the RACE reads, yields one record per CDR3 protein. This repertoire shows 250,000 or so distinct CDR3 sequences, approximately 7.5% found once; its top ten account for roughly 1.2%. This receptor was identified in a man between 18 and 29 years old with alopecia areata. Some clones in this sample may be carry-over from other donors' samples. This specimen was whole blood, taken in connection with sensitization to the hapten diphenylcyclopropenone (DPC). This chain uses TRBV7-8 with TRBJ2-3, with TRBD2 as a possible D gene (5 bases). The CDR3, as DNA: TGTGCCAGCAGCCTGAAAAGGACTGTCACTAGCACAGATACGCAGTATTTT. This gives the protein CASSLKRTVTSTDTQYF.